This T cell receptor (beta chain) was documented in a study of cytomegalovirus exposure and HLA in healthy donors. Regarding this clone: Other DNA sequences in the same sample also yield this CDR3.

The PCR had 60 Vbeta and 13 Jbeta primers. Clones were sequenced by immunoSEQ multiplex PCR, and TCRdb holds only the in-frame ones, with some missing. This sample carries 150,000 to 180,000 clones, about four fifths of them seen once, and the ten largest clones take 2.8%. Germline CDR1 is SGHKS and CDR2 is YYEKEE (reference sequence). J lost 4 bases, V lost 1 base, and 4 bases had no gene match. The CDR3 has 14 residues. The rearrangement uses TRBV5-5 and TRBJ2-7; 8 bases match TRBD1. This clonotype was sampled from a man younger than 30 in good health and CMV-seronegative. The sample consisted of PBMCs. The CDR3 bases are TGTGCCAGCAGCTTGAGAACAGGGGGGTACGAGCAGTACGTC. This translates into CASSLRTGGYEQYV.